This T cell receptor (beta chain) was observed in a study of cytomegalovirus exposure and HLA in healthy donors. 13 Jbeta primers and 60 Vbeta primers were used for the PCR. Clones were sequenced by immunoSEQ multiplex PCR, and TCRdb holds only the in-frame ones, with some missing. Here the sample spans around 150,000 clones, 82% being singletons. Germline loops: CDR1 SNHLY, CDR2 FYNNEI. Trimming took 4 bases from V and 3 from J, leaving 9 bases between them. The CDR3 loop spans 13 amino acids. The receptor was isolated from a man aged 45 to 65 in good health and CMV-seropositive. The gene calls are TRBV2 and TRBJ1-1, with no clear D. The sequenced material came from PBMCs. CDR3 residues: CASSVRLYTEAFF. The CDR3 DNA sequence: TGTGCCAGCAGTGTCCGTCTGTACACTGAAGCTTTCTTT.